Described below is a single TCR beta chain sequence and its context. The antigen is unknown. Vbeta (60) and Jbeta (13) primers were used in the PCR. The table came from immunoSEQ multiplex PCR; TCRdb's copy has only in-frame clones and leaves some out. The data show 140,000 to 150,000 clones, 72% seen once. The data are from a study of cytomegalovirus exposure and HLA in healthy donors. General study findings and limits: Most TCR sequences were uncommon, yet certain public TCRs appeared in many donors. Cytomegalovirus-associated status was assigned to about 170 TCR beta chains. Sequence variants that were highly shared formed a cluster that was likely a sequencing artifact.

This CDR3 is 15 amino acids long. Germline V gene sequence: CDR1 SGHRS, CDR2 YFSETQ. V was cut by 0 bases and J by 6 bases, with 10 bases left in between. This TCR came from a man aged 35 to 55 in good health and CMV-seronegative. The chain carries TRBV5-1 and TRBJ1-6, with a possible D match to TRBD1 (5 bases). The sequenced material came from PBMCs. CDR3: CASSLGGVGNSPLHF. CDR3 DNA sequence: TGCGCCAGCAGCTTGGGGGGCGTTGGTAATTCACCCCTCCACTTT.